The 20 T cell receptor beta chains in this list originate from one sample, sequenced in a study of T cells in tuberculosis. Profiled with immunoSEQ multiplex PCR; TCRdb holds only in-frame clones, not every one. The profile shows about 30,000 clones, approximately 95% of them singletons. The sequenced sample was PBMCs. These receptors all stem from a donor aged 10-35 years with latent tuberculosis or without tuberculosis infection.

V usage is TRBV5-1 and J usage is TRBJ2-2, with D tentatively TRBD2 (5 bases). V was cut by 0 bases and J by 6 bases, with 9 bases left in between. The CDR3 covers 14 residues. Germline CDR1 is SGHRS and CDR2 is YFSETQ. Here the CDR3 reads CASSLEASSGELFF. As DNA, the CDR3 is TGCGCCAGCAGCTTGGAGGCTAGCTCCGGGGAGCTGTTTTTT.

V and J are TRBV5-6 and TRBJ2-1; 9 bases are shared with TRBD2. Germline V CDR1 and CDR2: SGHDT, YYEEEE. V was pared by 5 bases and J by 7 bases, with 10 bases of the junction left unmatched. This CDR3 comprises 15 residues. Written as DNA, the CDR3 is TGTGCCAGCAGTAGGGGGACTAGCTGGTTTAATGAGCAGTTCTTC. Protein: CASSRGTSWFNEQFF.

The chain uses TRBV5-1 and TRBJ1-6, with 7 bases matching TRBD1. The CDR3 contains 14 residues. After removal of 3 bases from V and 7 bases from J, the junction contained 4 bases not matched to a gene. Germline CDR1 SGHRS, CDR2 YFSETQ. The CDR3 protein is CASSWDRLNSPLHF. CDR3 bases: TGCGCCAGCAGCTGGGACAGACTCAATTCACCCCTCCACTTT.

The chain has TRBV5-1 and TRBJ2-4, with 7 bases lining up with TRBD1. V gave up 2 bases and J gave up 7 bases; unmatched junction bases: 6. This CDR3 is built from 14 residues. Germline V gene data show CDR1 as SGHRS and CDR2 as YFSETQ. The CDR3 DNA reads TGCGCCAGCAGCTTAACAGGGGTACGGAACATTCAGTACTTC. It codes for CASSLTGVRNIQYF.

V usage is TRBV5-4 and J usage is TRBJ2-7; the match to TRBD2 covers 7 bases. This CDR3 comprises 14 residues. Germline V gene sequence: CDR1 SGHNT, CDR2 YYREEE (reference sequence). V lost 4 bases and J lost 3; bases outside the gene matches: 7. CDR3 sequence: CASSRTTSDYEQYF. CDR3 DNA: TGTGCCAGCAGCCGTACTACTAGCGACTACGAGCAGTACTTC.

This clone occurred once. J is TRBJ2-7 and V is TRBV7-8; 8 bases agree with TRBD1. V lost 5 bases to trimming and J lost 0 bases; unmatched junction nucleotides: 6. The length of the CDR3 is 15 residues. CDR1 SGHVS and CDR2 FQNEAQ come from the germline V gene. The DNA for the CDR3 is TGTGCCAGCAGCCAGGACAGGGACATCTCCTACGAGCAGTACTTC. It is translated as CASSQDRDISYEQYF.

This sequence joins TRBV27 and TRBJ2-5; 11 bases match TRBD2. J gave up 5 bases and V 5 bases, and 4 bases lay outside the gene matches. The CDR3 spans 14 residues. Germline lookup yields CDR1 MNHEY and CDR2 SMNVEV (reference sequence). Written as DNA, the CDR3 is TGTGCCAGCAGTATTAGCGGGAGGGCGGAGACCCAGTACTTC. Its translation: CASSISGRAETQYF.

CDR3 amino acids: CASSGLAGTTDTQYF. In DNA, the CDR3 is TGCGCCAGCTCGGGACTAGCGGGGACAACAGATACGCAGTATTTT. V and J are TRBV10-2 and TRBJ2-3; TRBD2 aligns across 13 bases. The CDR3 covers 15 residues. V dropped 8 bases and J dropped 3; count of bases not matched to a gene: 5. CDR1 and CDR2 from the germline V gene are WSHSY and SAAADI.

CDR3 residues: CASSDNPGGDSNQPQHF. CDR3 coding DNA: TGTGCCAGCAGTGACAACCCGGGGGGTGATAGCAATCAGCCCCAGCATTTT. This chain connects TRBV9 to TRBJ1-5; perhaps TRBD1 as D (5 bases). Per germline, CDR1 SGDLS and CDR2 YYNGEE. The CDR3 covers 17 residues. V gave up 5 bases and J gave up 0 bases, with 18 bases separating them.

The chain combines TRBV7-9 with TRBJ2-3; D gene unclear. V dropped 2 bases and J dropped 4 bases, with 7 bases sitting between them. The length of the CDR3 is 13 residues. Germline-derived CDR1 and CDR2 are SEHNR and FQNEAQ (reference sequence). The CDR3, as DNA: TGTGCCAGCAGCTTAAATTCCGCAGATACGCAGTATTTT. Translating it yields CASSLNSADTQYF.

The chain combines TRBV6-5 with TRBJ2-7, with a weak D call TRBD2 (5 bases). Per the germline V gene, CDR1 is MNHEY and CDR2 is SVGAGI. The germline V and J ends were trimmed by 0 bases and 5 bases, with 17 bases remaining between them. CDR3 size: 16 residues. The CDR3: CASSYSVGSFVHEQYF. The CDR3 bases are TGTGCCAGCAGTTACTCGGTGGGGAGTTTTGTCCACGAGCAGTACTTC.

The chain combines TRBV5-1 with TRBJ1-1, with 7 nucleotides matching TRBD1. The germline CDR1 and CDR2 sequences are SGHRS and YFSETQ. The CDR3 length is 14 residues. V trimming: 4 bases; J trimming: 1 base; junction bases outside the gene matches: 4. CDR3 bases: TGCGCCAGCAGCCCCCGGACAGGGAACACTGAAGCTTTCTTT. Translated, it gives CASSPRTGNTEAFF.

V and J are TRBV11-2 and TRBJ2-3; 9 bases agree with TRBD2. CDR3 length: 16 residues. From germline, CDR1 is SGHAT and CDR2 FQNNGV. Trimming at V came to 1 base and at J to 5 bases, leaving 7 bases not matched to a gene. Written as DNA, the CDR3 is TGTGCCAGCAGCTTAGTAGGCGGGAGGGCCGGAGATACGCAGTATTTT. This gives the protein CASSLVGGRAGDTQYF.

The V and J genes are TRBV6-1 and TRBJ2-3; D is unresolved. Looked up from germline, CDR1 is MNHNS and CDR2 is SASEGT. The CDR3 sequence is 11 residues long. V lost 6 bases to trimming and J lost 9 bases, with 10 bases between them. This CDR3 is CASRTQRTQYF. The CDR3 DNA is TGTGCCAGCAGGACTCAACGGACGCAGTATTTT.

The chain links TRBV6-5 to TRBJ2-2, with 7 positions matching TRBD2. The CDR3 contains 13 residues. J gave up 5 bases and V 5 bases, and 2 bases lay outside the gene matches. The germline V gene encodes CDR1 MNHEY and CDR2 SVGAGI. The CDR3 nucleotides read TGTGCCAGCAGTCTAGCGGCAACCGGGGAGCTGTTTTTT. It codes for CASSLAATGELFF.

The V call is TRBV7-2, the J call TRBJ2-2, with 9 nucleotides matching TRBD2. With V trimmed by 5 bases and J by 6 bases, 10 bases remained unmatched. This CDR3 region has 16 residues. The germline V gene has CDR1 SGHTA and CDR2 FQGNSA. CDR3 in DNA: TGTGCCAGCAGCGCTGGGAGGGGACTAGCTTCCGGGGAGCTGTTTTTT. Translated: CASSAGRGLASGELFF.

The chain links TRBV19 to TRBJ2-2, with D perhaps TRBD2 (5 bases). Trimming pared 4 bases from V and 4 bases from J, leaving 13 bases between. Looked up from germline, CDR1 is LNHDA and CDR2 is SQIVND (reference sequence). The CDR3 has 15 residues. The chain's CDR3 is CASSRGDILTGELFF. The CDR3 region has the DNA TGTGCCAGTAGTAGGGGAGACATACTCACCGGGGAGCTGTTTTTT.

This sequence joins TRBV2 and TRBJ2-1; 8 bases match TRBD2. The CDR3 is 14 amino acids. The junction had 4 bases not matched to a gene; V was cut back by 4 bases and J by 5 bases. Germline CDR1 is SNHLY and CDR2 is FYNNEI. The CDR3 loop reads CASSAERGNNEQFF. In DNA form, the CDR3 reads TGTGCCAGCAGTGCTGAGCGGGGGAACAATGAGCAGTTCTTC.

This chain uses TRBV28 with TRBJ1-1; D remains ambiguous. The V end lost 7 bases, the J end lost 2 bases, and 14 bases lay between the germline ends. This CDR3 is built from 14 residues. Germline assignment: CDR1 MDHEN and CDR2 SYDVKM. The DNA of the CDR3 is TGTGCCAGCATGGTACTTTCGGGAAACACTGAAGCTTTCTTT. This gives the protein CASMVLSGNTEAFF.

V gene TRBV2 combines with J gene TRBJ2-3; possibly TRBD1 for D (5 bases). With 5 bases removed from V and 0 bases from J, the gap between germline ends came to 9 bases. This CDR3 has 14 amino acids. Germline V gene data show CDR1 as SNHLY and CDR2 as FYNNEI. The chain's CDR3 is CASSLQGSTDTQYF. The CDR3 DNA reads TGTGCCAGCAGTCTTCAGGGAAGCACAGATACGCAGTATTTT.